A single sample is the source of the 4 T cell receptor beta chains below, sequenced in a study of blood T cell repertoires in COVID-19. Clones were read by immunoSEQ multiplex PCR, and TCRdb kept only the in-frame ones, dropping some. The sample consists of over 85,000 clones, roughly 77% of them appearing once. The sequencing sample was made of peripheral blood. The source is a human donor in a cohort sampled during active COVID-19.

The CDR3 DNA reads as TGTGCCAGCAGTAGGGGGTACGATGAGCAGTTCTTC. Its protein product is CASSRGYDEQFF. The chain carries TRBV6-5 and TRBJ2-1; weak D call: TRBD1 (6 bases). V was trimmed by 5 bases and J by 8 bases, leaving 10 bases between them. Germline V lookup: CDR1 MNHEY, CDR2 SVGAGI. This CDR3 region has 12 residues.

The V gene is TRBV3-1 (or the pseudogene TRBV3-2), the J gene TRBJ1-2; possible D gene TRBD1, 6 bases. CDR3 length equals 14 residues. The germline CDR1 and CDR2 sequences are LGHDT and YNNKEL (reference sequence). The V and J ends lost 0 bases and 7 bases respectively, with 12 bases between them. The CDR3 loop reads CASSQETLQGGYTF. As DNA, the CDR3 is TGTGCCAGCAGCCAAGAGACCCTACAGGGTGGCTACACCTTC.

The chain carries TRBV25-1 and TRBJ2-1, with D possibly matching TRBD2 (5 bases). The CDR3 contains 17 residues. V lost 3 bases and J 5 bases, leaving 20 bases between the germline ends. Germline CDR1 is MGHDK and CDR2 is SYGVNS. The CDR3 region is CASSDSARRRGNNEQFF. In nucleotides, the CDR3 is TGTGCCAGCAGTGATTCAGCTAGGCGGAGAGGGAACAATGAGCAGTTCTTC.

This clone was counted only a few times. The chain combines TRBV10-3 with TRBJ1-2, with 7 bases fitting TRBD1. CDR1 is ENHRY and CDR2 is SYGVKD in the germline V gene. J lost 4 bases, V lost 3 bases, and 5 bases had no gene match. The CDR3 spans 14 residues. The DNA for the CDR3 is TGTGCCATCAGTGAAGGGAACAGGGGCTATGGCTACACCTTC. It translates to CAISEGNRGYGYTF.